The entry that follows covers one TCR beta chain sequence. This PCR relied on a set of 60 Vbeta primers and 13 Jbeta primers. The method was immunoSEQ multiplex PCR; TCRdb's version includes in-frame clones alone and lacks a portion of them. The profile covers about 160,000 clones, with 85% appearing a single time and 1% taken by the ten largest. This entry comes from a study of cytomegalovirus exposure and HLA in healthy donors. The V gene lost 5 bases and the J gene lost 4 bases, with 6 bases spanning the gap. The CDR3 consists of 13 residues. In germline, CDR1 is MDHEN, CDR2 SYDVKM. This sequence joins TRBV28 and TRBJ2-6; D gene ambiguous. The sample consisted of PBMCs. The source of this sequence is a boy between 2 and 10 years old in good health and CMV-seronegative. CDR3 DNA sequence: TGTGCCAGCAGTCCCCCAGGGGCCAACGTCCTGACTTTC. Translated: CASSPPGANVLTF.